This T cell receptor (beta chain) was sequenced during a study of early T cells in non-severe SARS-CoV-2 infection. The CDR3 consists of 14 residues. TCRdb recomputed calls from the 5' RACE reads with MiXCR, one row per CDR3 protein. The table includes 55,000 to 85,000 distinct CDR3 sequences, approximately 12% detected once. This sequence was found in an adult who was a healthcare worker with PCR-confirmed SARS-CoV-2 infection or an uninfected control (not recorded which). Material for sequencing was whole blood. The V gene is TRBV21-1, the J gene TRBJ2-2. TRBV21-1 is annotated as a pseudogene. This CDR3 is CASSSRISTGELFF. The CDR3, as DNA: TGTGCCAGCAGCAGCCGGATCTCCACCGGGGAGCTGTTTTTT.